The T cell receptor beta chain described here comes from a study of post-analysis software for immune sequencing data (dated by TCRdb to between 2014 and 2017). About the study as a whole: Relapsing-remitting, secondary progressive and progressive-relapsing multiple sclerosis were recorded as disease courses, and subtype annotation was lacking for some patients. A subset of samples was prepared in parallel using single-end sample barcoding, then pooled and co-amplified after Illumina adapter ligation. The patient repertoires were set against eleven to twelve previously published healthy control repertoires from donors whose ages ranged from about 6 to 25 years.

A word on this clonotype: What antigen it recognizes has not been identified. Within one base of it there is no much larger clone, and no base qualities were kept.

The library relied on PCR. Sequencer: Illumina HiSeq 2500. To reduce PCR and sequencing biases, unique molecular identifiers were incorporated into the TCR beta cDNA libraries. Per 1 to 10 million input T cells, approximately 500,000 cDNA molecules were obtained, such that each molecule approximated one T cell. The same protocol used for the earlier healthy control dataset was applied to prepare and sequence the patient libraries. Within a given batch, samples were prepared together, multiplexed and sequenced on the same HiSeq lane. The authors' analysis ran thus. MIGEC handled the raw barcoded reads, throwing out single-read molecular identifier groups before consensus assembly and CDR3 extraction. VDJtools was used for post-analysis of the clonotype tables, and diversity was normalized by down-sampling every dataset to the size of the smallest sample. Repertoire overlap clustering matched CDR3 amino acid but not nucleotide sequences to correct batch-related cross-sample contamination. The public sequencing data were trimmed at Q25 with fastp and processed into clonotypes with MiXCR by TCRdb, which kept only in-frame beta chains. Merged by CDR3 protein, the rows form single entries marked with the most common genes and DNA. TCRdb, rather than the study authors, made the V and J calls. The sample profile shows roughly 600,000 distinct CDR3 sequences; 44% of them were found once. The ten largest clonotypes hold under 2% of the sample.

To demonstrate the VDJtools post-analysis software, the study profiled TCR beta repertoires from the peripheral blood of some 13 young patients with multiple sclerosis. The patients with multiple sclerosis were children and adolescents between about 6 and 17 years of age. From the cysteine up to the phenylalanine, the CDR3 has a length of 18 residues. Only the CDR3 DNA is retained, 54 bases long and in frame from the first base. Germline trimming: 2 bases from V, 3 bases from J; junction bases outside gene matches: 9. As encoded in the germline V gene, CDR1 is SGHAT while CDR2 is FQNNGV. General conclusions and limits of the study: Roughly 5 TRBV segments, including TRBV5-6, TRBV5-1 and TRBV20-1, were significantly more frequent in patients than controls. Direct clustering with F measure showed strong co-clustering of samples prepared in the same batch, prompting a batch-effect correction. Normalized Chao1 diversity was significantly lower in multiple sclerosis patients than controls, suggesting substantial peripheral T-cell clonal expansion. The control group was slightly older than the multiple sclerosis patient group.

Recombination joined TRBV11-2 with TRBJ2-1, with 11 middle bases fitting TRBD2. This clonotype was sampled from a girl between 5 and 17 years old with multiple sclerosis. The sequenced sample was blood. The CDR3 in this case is CASSLRKLAGDFYNEQFF. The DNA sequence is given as TGTGCCAGCAGCTTACGCAAACTAGCGGGGGACTTCTACAATGAGCAGTTCTTC.